These 7 T cell receptor beta chains originate from one sample sequenced in a study of radiotherapy plus CTLA-4 blockade in lung cancer. Profiled with immunoSEQ multiplex PCR; TCRdb holds only in-frame clones, not every one. This table has 80,000 or so clones, about four fifths appearing once. This specimen was peripheral blood, taken from a patient treated with radiotherapy plus ipilimumab. These TCRs come from a human donor with non-small cell lung cancer who had a partial response to radiotherapy plus ipilimumab. Some clones in this sample may be carry-over from other donors' samples.

This chain uses TRBV6-4 with TRBJ2-7, with 7 bases identical to TRBD1. Germline V gene lookup returns CDR1 MRHNA and CDR2 SNTAGT. CDR3 size: 16 residues. The J segment lost 0 bases and the V segment lost 6 bases, leaving 11 bases of the junction unmatched. CDR3 nucleotides: TGTGCCAGCAGGCACTCCGAGGGACAGTTCTCCTACGAGCAGTACTTC. Translated: CASRHSEGQFSYEQYF.

The V gene is TRBV5-4, the J gene TRBJ1-6, with 9 bases that match TRBD1. The CDR3 consists of 14 residues. CDR1 SGHNT and CDR2 YYREEE come from the germline V gene (reference sequence). With 2 bases clipped from V and 7 bases from J, the junction kept 1 base outside the gene matches. The CDR3 coding sequence is TGTGCCAGCAGCTTCGGGACAGGGAATTCACCCCTCCACTTT. Its translation is CASSFGTGNSPLHF.

The chain employs TRBV7-2 and TRBJ1-1, with D unresolved. Per germline, CDR1 SGHTA and CDR2 FQGNSA. The CDR3 is 11 residues long. V was shortened by 6 bases and J by 8 bases, with 10 bases between the two germline ends. CDR3 DNA: TGTGCCAGCAGTCCGGGAGCCGAAGCTTTCTTT. Encoded protein: CASSPGAEAFF. Together with reference TRBV7-2 and TRBJ1-1, the CDR3 gives the full variable domain: GAGVSQSPSNKVTEKGKDVELRCDPISGHTALYWYRQSLGQGLEFLIYFQGNSAPDKSGLPSDRFSAERTGGSVSTLTIQRTQQEDSAVYLCASSPGAEAFFGQGTRLTVV.

The CDR3 loop is CASSLQANTEAFF. The CDR3 DNA is TGTGCCAGCAGCTTACAGGCGAACACTGAAGCTTTCTTT. V is TRBV6-4 and J is TRBJ1-1; D is perhaps TRBD1 (5 bases). Trimming removed 6 bases at V and 1 base at J, with 9 bases between. The length of the CDR3 is 13 residues. Germline-derived CDR1 and CDR2 are MRHNA and SNTAGT.

The CDR3 coding sequence is TGTGCCAGCAGTGTGGACAGAGGTACCTACGAGCAGTACTTC. This translates into CASSVDRGTYEQYF. The V call is TRBV6-5, the J call TRBJ2-7; perhaps TRBD1 as D (6 bases). Deletions cut 5 bases from V and 2 bases from J, with 13 bases between. This CDR3 is 14 amino acids long. CDR1 MNHEY and CDR2 SVGAGI come from the germline V gene.

V and J are TRBV11-3 and TRBJ1-1; 8 bases map to TRBD1. V dropped 0 bases and J dropped 11; count of bases not matched to a gene: 8. This CDR3 spans 14 amino acids. Per germline, CDR1 SGHNT and CDR2 YENEEA. CDR3 DNA: TGTGCCAGCAGCTTAGAGGGACAGGCCACTACGGCTTTCTTT. It is translated as CASSLEGQATTAFF.

The rearrangement joins TRBV29-1 to TRBJ2-5; D may be TRBD1 (6 bases). V was clipped by 5 bases and J by 0 bases, with 16 bases between them. This CDR3 is built from 15 residues. Germline CDR1 is SQVTM and CDR2 is ANQGSEA. The DNA for the CDR3 is TGCAGCGTTTCTCCTTTGGACAGCTACCAAGAGACCCAGTACTTC. It encodes CSVSPLDSYQETQYF.